This T cell receptor (beta chain) was observed in a study of T cells in Graves' hyperthyroidism and ophthalmopathy. A few counts support this clonotype. V was pared by 6 bases and J by 0 bases, with 2 bases of the junction left unmatched. Germline assignment: CDR1 MNHNS and CDR2 SASEGT. The CDR3 has 14 residues. TCR beta CDR3 regions were amplified from RNA transcripts. First-round RT-PCR targeting the TCR CDR3 was performed with the HTBI primer set. TCRdb recomputed calls from the multiplex PCR reads with MiXCR, one row per CDR3 protein. The sample has 300,000 to 450,000 distinct CDR3 sequences; around 13% are singletons.

Sequencing was carried out using blood. This clonotype was sampled from a woman aged 25 to 45 with Graves' ophthalmopathy. The chain couples TRBV6-1 to TRBJ1-1; 9 bases line up with TRBD1. CDR3 sequence: CASRDRGMNTEAFF. CDR3 nucleotide sequence: TGTGCCAGCAGAGACAGGGGGATGAACACTGAAGCTTTCTTT.